Shown below are 18 T cell receptor beta chains from a single sample sequenced in a study of shared clonotypes between healthy human individuals. The protocol was immunoSEQ multiplex PCR, while the TCRdb copy is restricted to in-frame clones and leaves out a portion. Of about 2.4 million clones in the sample, roughly 92% were seen once. What was sequenced was naive CD4+ T cells sorted from blood. Subset defined: CD45RA+ positively selected. Receptor source: a man between 18 and 29 years old in good health.

The chain has TRBV19 and TRBJ1-6; D is perhaps TRBD1 (6 bases). The germline V and J ends were trimmed by 3 bases and 8 bases, with 11 bases remaining between them. The CDR3 runs 14 residues. CDR1 LNHDA and CDR2 SQIVND come from the germline V gene (reference sequence). Written as DNA, the CDR3 is TGTGCCAGTAGTATCACCCAGGGGTATTCACCCCTCCACTTT. Its protein is CASSITQGYSPLHF.

CDR3 in amino acids: CASSLRTSGQYF. The CDR3, as DNA: TGTGCCAGCAGCTTAAGGACTAGCGGGCAGTACTTC. The chain couples TRBV7-3 to TRBJ2-7; TRBD2 agrees at 10 bases. This CDR3 spans 12 amino acids. J gave up 9 bases and V 1 base, and 0 bases lay outside the gene matches. Germline assignment: CDR1 SGHTA and CDR2 FQGTGA.

The gene calls are TRBV10-3 and TRBJ2-4; 7 nucleotides agree with TRBD1. This CDR3 region has 16 residues. The junction had 11 bases not matched to a gene; V was cut back by 7 bases and J by 2 bases. The germline CDR1 and CDR2 sequences are ENHRY and SYGVKD. This CDR3 reads CAIKRGPLISKNIQYF. The CDR3 nucleotides are TGTGCCATCAAGAGGGGGCCGCTAATATCCAAAAACATTCAGTACTTC.

The chain employs TRBV7-8 and TRBJ2-1; a weak D match, TRBD2 (5 bases). The V end was cut by 3 bases, the J end by 5 bases, with 20 bases between. CDR3 length equals 17 residues. Germline lookup yields CDR1 SGHVS and CDR2 FQNEAQ. The CDR3, as DNA: TGTGCCAGCAGCTTGCGGGTAGAATCTTTCCTTCACAATGAGCAGTTCTTC. It encodes CASSLRVESFLHNEQFF.

The V gene is TRBV6-5, the J gene TRBJ2-1; 12 bases agree with TRBD2. V shed 7 bases, J shed 5 bases, and the junction held 6 bases outside the gene matches. This CDR3 spans 15 amino acids. Germline lookup yields CDR1 MNHEY and CDR2 SVGAGI. The CDR3 reads CASTKWTSGNNEQFF. CDR3 bases: TGTGCCAGCACAAAATGGACTAGCGGGAACAATGAGCAGTTCTTC.

The chain uses TRBV25-1 and TRBJ1-5, with D perhaps matching TRBD1 (5 bases). This CDR3 spans 16 amino acids. Germline CDR1 MGHDK, CDR2 SYGVNS. The V end was cut by 5 bases, the J end by 5 bases, with 19 bases between. Here the CDR3 reads CASSPGRGVGDQPQHF. CDR3 DNA sequence: TGTGCCAGCAGTCCTGGGAGAGGGGTAGGGGATCAGCCCCAGCATTTT.

The chain uses TRBV6-4 and TRBJ2-3; D possibly corresponds to TRBD1 (6 bases). V lost 6 bases, J lost 0 bases, and 13 bases lay in between. Germline V lookup: CDR1 MRHNA, CDR2 SNTAGT. CDR3 length: 15 amino acids. CDR3 sequence: CASRTTGSSTDTQYF. The DNA of the CDR3 is TGTGCCAGCAGGACTACAGGGTCTAGCACAGATACGCAGTATTTT.

The chain uses TRBV5-1 and TRBJ2-7; TRBD1 matches 7 bases. The CDR3 covers 15 residues. V lost 0 bases, J lost 5 bases, and 8 bases stayed unmatched. CDR1 and CDR2 from the germline V gene are SGHRS and YFSETQ. CDR3 protein: CASSLVRGGQDEQYF. CDR3 in DNA: TGCGCCAGCAGCTTGGTCAGAGGGGGCCAGGACGAGCAGTACTTC.

The chain has TRBV10-3 and TRBJ1-6, with TRBD1 matching 8 bases. Germline CDR1 and CDR2: ENHRY and SYGVKD. CDR3 length: 15 residues. V was clipped by 3 bases and J by 7 bases; unmatched bases: 5. CDR3 in amino acids: CAISDPDRGNSPLHF. The DNA of the CDR3 is TGTGCCATCAGTGACCCAGACAGGGGAAATTCACCCCTCCACTTT.

With regard to this clone: A junction boundary mismatches the germline segment, possibly from a read error. The chain employs TRBV30 and TRBJ1-6; D possibly corresponds to TRBD1 (5 bases). CDR1 and CDR2 (germline): GTSNPN, SVGIG (reference sequence). The CDR3 spans 12 residues. The DNA of the CDR3 is TGTGTCTGGGGCAGGGTAAATTCACCCCTCCACTTT. It yields the protein CVWGRVNSPLHF.

The chain recombines TRBV6-5 with TRBJ2-7; TRBD1 is a possible D gene (5 bases). V lost 0 bases and J 1 base, leaving 10 bases between the germline ends. Germline V CDR1 and CDR2: MNHEY, SVGAGI. This CDR3 has 15 residues. The CDR3 sequence: CASSYSYQGSYEQYF. CDR3 nucleotides: TGTGCCAGCAGTTACTCGTACCAGGGATCCTACGAGCAGTACTTC.

This chain joins TRBV9 and TRBJ2-2; D is possibly TRBD2 (5 bases). Per the germline V gene, CDR1 is SGDLS and CDR2 is YYNGEE. This CDR3 comprises 15 residues. V was clipped by 0 bases and J by 5 bases, with 11 bases between them. CDR3 in amino acids: CASSVGSRDTGELFF. The CDR3 DNA reads as TGTGCCAGCAGCGTAGGCTCTCGGGATACCGGGGAGCTGTTTTTT.

V gene TRBV9 combines with J gene TRBJ2-5, with 7 bases lining up with TRBD2. The germline gives CDR1 SGDLS, CDR2 YYNGEE. The CDR3 extends over 14 amino acids. The J segment lost 5 bases and the V segment lost 4 bases, leaving 8 bases of the junction unmatched. The CDR3 loop is CASSSGLGGETQYF. The CDR3 region has the DNA TGTGCCAGCAGCTCAGGACTAGGCGGCGAGACCCAGTACTTC. The full variable domain, in which reference TRBV9 and TRBJ2-5 provide the parts outside the CDR3, is DSGVTQTPKHLITATGQRVTLRCSPRSGDLSVYWYQQSLDQGLQFLIQYYNGEERAKGNILERFSAQQFPDLHSELNLSSLELGDSALYFCASSSGLGGETQYFGPGTRLLVL.

This clone came up once. The chain combines TRBV5-1 with TRBJ1-4; TRBD1 might be the D (6 bases). The CDR3 runs 15 residues. Germline V gene sequence: CDR1 SGHRS, CDR2 YFSETQ. Deletions cut 4 bases from V and 5 bases from J, with 15 bases between. The DNA of the CDR3 is TGCGCCAGCAGCCAACAGGGAGCGGGGAATGAAAAACTGTTTTTT. It codes for CASSQQGAGNEKLFF.

The chain carries TRBV5-1 and TRBJ2-7; tentative D call: TRBD1 (6 bases). Germline CDR1 reads SGHRS; CDR2 reads YFSETQ. Trimming shortened V by 0 bases and J by 2 bases, and 15 bases separated the two germline ends. The CDR3 extends over 16 amino acids. CDR3 residues: CASSLVGGQPAYEQYF. In DNA form, the CDR3 reads TGCGCCAGCAGCTTGGTAGGCGGACAGCCGGCCTACGAGCAGTACTTC.

A note on this clone: Distinct nucleotide sequences in the sample also encode this CDR3. CDR3 nucleotide sequence: TGTGCCAGCTCACCGGGGACAGGCAGCTCCTACGAGCAGTACTTC. It codes for CASSPGTGSSYEQYF. This chain joins TRBV18 and TRBJ2-7; TRBD1 matches at 8 bases. The germline V gene encodes CDR1 KGHSH and CDR2 LQKENI. Trimming cost V 3 bases and J 0 bases; bases outside gene matches: 4. The CDR3 contains 15 residues.

The chain recombines TRBV27 with TRBJ2-4; D is uncertain. Trimming cost V 3 bases and J 0 bases, with 3 bases left between them. The length of the CDR3 is 13 residues. The germline gives CDR1 MNHEY, CDR2 SMNVEV (reference sequence). CDR3 residues: CASSFSAKNIQYF. CDR3 coding DNA: TGTGCCAGCAGTTTCTCAGCCAAAAACATTCAGTACTTC.

The chain recombines TRBV5-5 with TRBJ1-4; the match to TRBD1 covers 8 bases. Germline CDR1 is SGHKS and CDR2 is YYEKEE (reference sequence). The CDR3 is 16 amino acids. The V gene end was trimmed by 1 base and the J gene end by 6 bases; junction bases not matched to a gene: 8. This CDR3 is CASSLQTGRGHEKLFF. The DNA for the CDR3 is TGTGCCAGCAGCTTGCAAACAGGCAGGGGGCATGAAAAACTGTTTTTT.